These 10 T cell receptor beta chains were sequenced from one sample in a study of radiotherapy plus CTLA-4 blockade in lung cancer. Measured with immunoSEQ multiplex PCR; TCRdb has only the in-frame clones, and not every one. The data hold 9,500 to 15,000 clones, with around 80% observed a single time. This sample comprised peripheral blood, obtained from a patient treated with radiotherapy plus ipilimumab. The source of these receptors is a human donor with non-small cell lung cancer that progressed on radiotherapy plus ipilimumab.

V usage is TRBV27 and J usage is TRBJ2-1; TRBD1 is a possible D gene (6 bases). V was pared by 8 bases and J by 5 bases, with 16 bases between. CDR1 is MNHEY, CDR2 SMNVEV, per germline (reference sequence). This CDR3 contains 14 residues. CDR3 residues: CASQGTQNHNEQFF. In DNA form, the CDR3 reads TGTGCCAGCCAGGGGACGCAGAATCACAATGAGCAGTTCTTC.

This clone showed up just a few times. The V and J genes are TRBV7-9 and TRBJ1-4; D perhaps matches TRBD1 (5 bases). Germline CDR1 reads SEHNR; CDR2 reads FQNEAQ (reference sequence). The V end was cut by 5 bases, the J end by 1 base, with 14 bases between. There are 16 residues in the CDR3. CDR3 region: CASSRARGGTNEKLFF. CDR3 DNA: TGTGCCAGCAGCCGTGCGCGGGGGGGAACTAATGAAAAACTGTTTTTT.

By share, this clone counts as large. This chain connects TRBV6-1 to TRBJ1-5; D perhaps matches TRBD1 (6 bases). V gave up 2 bases and J gave up 4 bases, with 12 bases separating them. The length of the CDR3 is 15 residues. Germline V gene sequence: CDR1 MNHNS, CDR2 SASEGT. DNA of the CDR3: TGTGCCAGCAGTGAACGCAGGGGAGGGAATCAGCCCCAGCATTTT. Amino acid sequence: CASSERRGGNQPQHF.

The chain joins TRBV19 to TRBJ2-5; 8 positions agree with TRBD1. The assigned J gene may be wrong: the sequence end matches TRBJ2-7 better. Germline V lookup: CDR1 LNHDA, CDR2 SQIVND (reference sequence). The CDR3 totals 14 residues. This CDR3 is CASSTRTGSGEQYF. In DNA form, the CDR3 reads TGTGCCAGTAGTACCCGGACAGGGTCCGGCGAGCAGTACTTC.

The chain couples TRBV29-1 to TRBJ2-5, with 12 bases identical to TRBD1. This CDR3 contains 13 residues. Germline V gene sequence: CDR1 SQVTM, CDR2 ANQGSEA. The junction had 6 bases not matched to a gene; V was cut back by 8 bases and J by 5 bases. CDR3 residues: CSSGTGGPETQYF. CDR3 DNA: TGCAGCTCTGGGACAGGGGGCCCTGAGACCCAGTACTTC.

The V gene is TRBV2, the J gene TRBJ2-7; 11 bases agree with TRBD2. The CDR3 is 14 residues long. Germline lookup yields CDR1 SNHLY and CDR2 FYNNEI. V lost 6 bases, J lost 3 bases, and 4 bases stayed unmatched. The CDR3 coding sequence is TGTGCCAGCAGCGGACTAGCGGGCGACTACGAGCAGTACTTC. Protein sequence: CASSGLAGDYEQYF. Full variable domain (outside the CDR3, taken from reference TRBV2 and TRBJ2-7): EPEVTQTPSHQVTQMGQEVILRCVPISNHLYFYWYRQILGQKVEFLVSFYNNEISEKSEIFDDQFSVERPDGSNFTLKIRSTKLEDSAMYFCASSGLAGDYEQYFGPGTRLTVT.

This clone was observed a few times. The chain employs TRBV29-1 and TRBJ1-2; 7 positions match TRBD1. The germline V gene has CDR1 SQVTM and CDR2 ANQGSEA. The CDR3 is 12 residues long. Trimming at V came to 6 bases and at J to 5 bases, leaving 6 bases not matched to a gene. The chain's CDR3 is CSVEGQSYGYTF. In nucleotides, the CDR3 is TGCAGCGTAGAGGGACAGAGTTATGGCTACACCTTC. Full variable domain (outside the CDR3, taken from reference TRBV29-1 and TRBJ1-2): SAVISQKPSRDICQRGTSLTIQCQVDSQVTMMFWYRQQPGQSLTLIATANQGSEATYESGFVIDKFPISRPNLTFSTLTVSNMSPEDSSIYLCSVEGQSYGYTFGSGTRLTVV.

This rearrangement joins TRBV6-1 to TRBJ1-2, with 9 bases fitting TRBD1. Germline CDR1 MNHNS, CDR2 SASEGT. V lost 0 bases, J lost 4 bases, and 6 bases stayed unmatched. The CDR3 totals 16 residues. The CDR3 reads CASSEARTGGGYGYTF. In DNA form, the CDR3 reads TGTGCCAGCAGTGAAGCGCGAACAGGGGGCGGCTATGGCTACACCTTC.

J is TRBJ1-3 and V is TRBV6-6, with 8 bases identical to TRBD1. V shed 6 bases, J shed 0 bases, and the junction held 4 bases outside the gene matches. Germline CDR1 reads MNHNY; CDR2 reads SVGAGI (reference sequence). The CDR3 contains 15 residues. CDR3 amino acids: CASSQTGDSGNTIYF. The CDR3 DNA is TGTGCCAGCAGCCAGACAGGGGACTCTGGAAACACCATATATTTT.

This rearrangement joins TRBV7-3 to TRBJ1-1; 11 bases are shared with TRBD1. The J segment lost 6 bases and the V segment lost 5 bases, leaving 5 bases of the junction unmatched. Germline V gene sequence: CDR1 SGHTA, CDR2 FQGTGA. This CDR3 comprises 14 residues. The CDR3: CASSTQGQGAEAFF. CDR3 in DNA: TGTGCCAGCAGCACCCAGGGACAGGGGGCTGAAGCTTTCTTT.